Reported below is one T cell receptor beta chain. Following RNA extraction, reverse transcription yielded cDNA that acted as the sequencing template. Clones were sequenced by immunoSEQ multiplex PCR, and TCRdb holds only the in-frame ones, with some missing. This table has approximately 59,000 clones, approximately 45% appearing once. The sample is drawn from a study of CD8+ T cells in alopecia areata. Researchers gathered lesional scalp punch biopsies and peripheral blood from patients with alopecia areata. This CDR3 spans 14 amino acids. CDR1 is MNHEY and CDR2 is SMNVEV in the germline V gene (reference sequence). Trimming cost V 2 bases and J 2 bases; bases outside gene matches: 2.

Here the sequenced sample was CD8+ T cells sorted from blood, taken at week 0. This receptor was identified in a human donor with alopecia areata. The chain employs TRBV27 and TRBJ2-7; 8 nucleotides agree with TRBD1. The CDR3 protein is CASSLKQGAYEQYF. The DNA for the CDR3 is TGTGCCAGCAGTTTAAAACAGGGGGCCTACGAGCAGTACTTC.